The clone carrying this T cell receptor beta chain was seen a handful of times. What it binds is not known. For the diagnoses, clinical symptoms, serum thyroxine and TRAb, thyroid ultrasound and orbital computed tomography were used. The data were taken from a study of T cells in Graves' hyperthyroidism and ophthalmopathy. Whole-study context: Peripheral blood was obtained at initial diagnosis, preceding any treatment. Study-wide points: Blood also carried most thyroid clonotypes expanded above 0.001.

TCR beta CDR3 region amplification was performed from RNA transcripts. HTBI primers were used for first-round RT-PCR of the TCR CDR3. TCRdb re-called the multiplex PCR reads with MiXCR, one entry per CDR3 protein. The sample has around 560,000 distinct CDR3 sequences, over 15% seen once. The length of the CDR3 is 15 residues. Trimming stripped 4 bases from V and 0 bases from J, with 13 bases between. Germline values: CDR1 LNHDA, CDR2 SQIVND (reference sequence). This sequence joins TRBV19 and TRBJ2-7; TRBD2 might be the D (6 bases). This TCR was recovered from a woman under 30 with Graves' hyperthyroidism. Sequenced material: blood. CDR3 nucleotide sequence: TGTGCCAGTAGTAGGAGGGGTACCTCCTCCTACGAGCAGTACTTC. This sequence encodes CASSRRGTSSYEQYF.